The T cell receptor (beta chain) described here comes from a study of T cells in Graves' hyperthyroidism and ophthalmopathy. Researchers took RNA transcripts and amplified the TCR beta CDR3 regions from them. HTBI primers were employed in a first-round RT-PCR of the TCR CDR3. TCRdb redid the calling of the multiplex PCR reads with MiXCR, one entry per CDR3 protein. The sample records 300,000 or so distinct CDR3 sequences, 15% to 20% being singletons. The CDR3 totals 13 residues. Trimming pared 7 bases from V and 7 bases from J, leaving 16 bases between. Germline assignment: CDR1 MNHNS and CDR2 SASEGT.

V gene TRBV6-1 combines with J gene TRBJ1-1; D gene uncertain. The TCR sequence derives from a woman aged 50 to 60 with Graves' hyperthyroidism. Sequenced input: blood. This chain's CDR3 is CASNRRPGHEAFF. The DNA of the CDR3 is TGTGCCAGCAACCGACGGCCGGGTCATGAAGCTTTCTTT.